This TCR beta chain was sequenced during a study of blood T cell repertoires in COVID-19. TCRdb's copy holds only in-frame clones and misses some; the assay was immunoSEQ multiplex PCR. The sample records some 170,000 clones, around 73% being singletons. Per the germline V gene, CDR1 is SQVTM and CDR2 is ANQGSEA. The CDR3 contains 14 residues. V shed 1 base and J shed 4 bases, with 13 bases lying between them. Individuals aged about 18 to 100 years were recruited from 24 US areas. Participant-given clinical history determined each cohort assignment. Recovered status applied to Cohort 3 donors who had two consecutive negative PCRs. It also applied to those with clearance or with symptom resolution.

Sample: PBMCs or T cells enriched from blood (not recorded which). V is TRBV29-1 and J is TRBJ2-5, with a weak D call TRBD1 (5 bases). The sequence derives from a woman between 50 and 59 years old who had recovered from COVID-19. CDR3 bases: TGCAGCGTTGAAGGGGCAGGGTGGGGAGAGACCCAGTACTTC. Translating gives CSVEGAGWGETQYF.